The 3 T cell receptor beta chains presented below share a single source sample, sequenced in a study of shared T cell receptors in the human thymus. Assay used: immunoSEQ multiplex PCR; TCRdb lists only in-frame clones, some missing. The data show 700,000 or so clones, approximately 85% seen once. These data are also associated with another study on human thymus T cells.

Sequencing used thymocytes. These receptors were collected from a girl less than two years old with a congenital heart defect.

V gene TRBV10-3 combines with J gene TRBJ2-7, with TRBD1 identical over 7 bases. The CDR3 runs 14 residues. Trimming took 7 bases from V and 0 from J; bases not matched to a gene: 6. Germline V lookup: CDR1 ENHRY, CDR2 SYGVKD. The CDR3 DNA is TGTGCCATCACCCCAGGGGGTTCCTCCTACGAGCAGTACTTC. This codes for CAITPGGSSYEQYF.

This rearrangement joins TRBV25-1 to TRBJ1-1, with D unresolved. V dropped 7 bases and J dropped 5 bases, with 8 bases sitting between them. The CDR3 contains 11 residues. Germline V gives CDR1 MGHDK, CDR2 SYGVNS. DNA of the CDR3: TGTGCCAGCACGCTCGGGACTGAAGCTTTCTTT. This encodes CASTLGTEAFF.

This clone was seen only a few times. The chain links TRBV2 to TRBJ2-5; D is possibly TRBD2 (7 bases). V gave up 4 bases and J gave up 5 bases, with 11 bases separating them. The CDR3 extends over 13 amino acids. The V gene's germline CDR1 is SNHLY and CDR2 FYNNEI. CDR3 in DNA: TGTGCCAGCAGTGGGGGGGGCTACGAGACCCAGTACTTC. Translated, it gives CASSGGGYETQYF.